The clone carrying this TCR beta chain was seen a few times. Its specificity is unknown. UMIs and sample barcodes were carried by the TCR alpha and TCR beta cDNA libraries that 5'RACE produced using constant-segment primers. TCRdb called the 5' RACE reads again in MiXCR, with one record for every CDR3 protein. The sample has approximately 180,000 distinct CDR3 sequences; around 15% are singletons. This entry is derived from a study of T-cell memory formation after mild COVID-19. Study-wide results and limits: Clones that contracted clustered mainly in CM and EM if CD4+ and in EMRA if CD8+.

The sample consisted of PBMCs or a T cell subset sorted from them (not recorded which). This TCR was recovered from an adult woman who had mild COVID-19 (a few samples of this study predate the infection). Cell type and time point are not known.

CDR3 amino acids: CASSLSSGGYGYTF. The CDR3 nucleotides read TGTGCCAGCAGCTTGTCTTCGGGAGGCTATGGCTACACCTTC. This sequence joins TRBV5-5 and TRBJ1-2; D is ambiguous. The CDR3 covers 14 residues. Germline V gene sequence: CDR1 SGHKS, CDR2 YYEKEE (reference sequence). Trimming pared 1 base from V and 4 bases from J, leaving 11 bases between.